This TCR beta chain derives from a study of molecular identifiers for immune sequencing clone quantification. Study observations and caveats: Clones above 20 RNA copies contained over 98% of effector molecules but under 1% of naive ones.

Notes on this clonotype: The antigen remains unidentified. This may be a read error: a much more frequent sequence differs by one nucleotide.

This CDR3 is built from 14 residues. CDR1 and CDR2 from the germline V gene are SEHNR and FQNEAQ (reference sequence). MiXCR, applied by TCRdb to the PCR reads, yields one record per CDR3 protein. The profile shows around 320,000 distinct CDR3 sequences, roughly a quarter of them singletons. The clonotype was recovered from a human donor in good health. Some libraries in this study had Jurkat cell RNA spiked in. The sample taken for sequencing was naive CD8+ T cells from blood, with Jurkat cell RNA spiked in. Subset given: FACS-sorted CD8+CD4-CCR7+CD45RA+ naive T cells. The chain couples TRBV7-9 to TRBJ1-4, with D hard to call. The CDR3 DNA reads as TGTGCCAGCAGCCCCCCCCCCGACAATGAAAAACTGGTTTTT. It is translated as CASSPPPDNEKLVF.